This T cell receptor beta chain was profiled in a study of blood T cell repertoires in COVID-19. Study in general: Samples came from the United States, Italy and Spain, spanning acute and convalescent COVID-19. T cells, B-cell-depleted T cells, or PBMCs provided the cDNA or gDNA that served as material.

As handled by the study authors: From reference gene primer amplification, estimates of nucleated cell counts were derived. TCRdb's table, derived via immunoSEQ multiplex PCR, lists solely in-frame clones and lacks some. V, J and clone size are taken as reported in that table, and D and trimming were inferred from the DNA itself. The repertoire includes some 380,000 clones, around 90% of them detected once, and roughly 6.8% sits in the top ten. The germline V gene encodes CDR1 SGHNT and CDR2 YYREEE (reference sequence). Germline trimming cut 4 bases from V and 1 base from J; bases unmatched to any gene: 10. The CDR3 is 18 amino acids.

The V call is TRBV5-4, the J call TRBJ2-1, with 11 bases lining up with TRBD2. Sequenced: peripheral blood. The origin of this receptor is a man between 18 and 35 years old with active or convalescent COVID-19. CDR3 bases: TGTGCCAGCAGCCAAACCTTAGCGGGAGGGGTTTCCTACAATGAGCAGTTCTTC. As protein: CASSQTLAGGVSYNEQFF. Full variable domain (remainder filled in from reference TRBV5-4 and TRBJ2-1): ETGVTQSPTHLIKTRGQQVTLRCSSQSGHNTVSWYQQALGQGPQFIFQYYREEENGRGNFPPRFSGLQFPNYSSELNVNALELDDSALYLCASSQTLAGGVSYNEQFFGPGTRLTVL.